Following are 16 T cell receptor beta chains from one sample sequenced in a study of CD8+ T cells in alopecia areata. Treatment given: oral pan-JAK inhibitor, 5-10 mg twice daily. Extracted RNA was reverse transcribed, and the resulting cDNA served as sequencing template. Sequencing used immunoSEQ multiplex PCR; TCRdb keeps in-frame clones, though not all of them. The table includes 35,000 to 50,000 clones, approximately 92% detected once. This specimen was CD8+ T cells sorted from blood, taken at week 24, from a patient treated with tofacitinib. The receptor source for this set is a human donor with alopecia areata.

The chain carries TRBV7-2 and TRBJ2-5, with D hard to call. Germline CDR1 SGHTA, CDR2 FQGNSA. V was trimmed by 5 bases and J by 5 bases, leaving 18 bases between them. CDR3 length equals 15 residues. CDR3 nucleotides: TGTGCCAGCAGCCCCCATCTCGGACCAAGCGAGACCCAGTACTTC. Translating it yields CASSPHLGPSETQYF.

CDR3 residues: CASIRIGGAQETQYF. The CDR3 DNA reads as TGTGCCAGCATCCGAATCGGGGGGGCCCAAGAGACCCAGTACTTC. This chain uses TRBV27 with TRBJ2-5; 8 nucleotides line up with TRBD2. J lost 1 base, V lost 7 bases, and 8 bases had no gene match. Per germline, CDR1 MNHEY and CDR2 SMNVEV (reference sequence). CDR3 length equals 15 residues.

The chain combines TRBV28 with TRBJ2-7; 14 nucleotides align to TRBD2. CDR1 is MDHEN, CDR2 SYDVKM, per germline. The CDR3 contains 16 residues. V was clipped by 3 bases and J by 5 bases; unmatched bases: 6. CDR3 bases: TGTGCCAGCAGTTTCATGACTAGCGGGGGGGCACACGAGCAGTACTTC. Translated, it gives CASSFMTSGGAHEQYF.

The rearrangement links TRBV28 to TRBJ2-1; 8 bases match TRBD1. V lost 5 bases to trimming and J lost 6 bases; unmatched junction nucleotides: 15. CDR1 and CDR2 from the germline V gene are MDHEN and SYDVKM. The CDR3 is 17 residues long. As DNA, the CDR3 is TGTGCCAGCAGTGCCCCGCCAAATTGGGGGACAGGCAATGAGCAGTTCTTC. This encodes CASSAPPNWGTGNEQFF.

The chain has TRBV7-9 and TRBJ1-2; D ambiguous. Germline CDR1 reads SEHNR; CDR2 reads FQNEAQ (reference sequence). The CDR3 loop spans 14 amino acids. The V end was cut by 1 base, the J end by 2 bases, with 8 bases between. The CDR3 DNA reads TGTGCCAGCAGCTTAGTAGGCTCCAACTATGGCTACACCTTC. It is translated as CASSLVGSNYGYTF.

In this sample, this clone turned up once. V usage is TRBV27 and J usage is TRBJ2-7; 7 bases map to TRBD1. With V trimmed by 6 bases and J by 7 bases, 12 bases remained unmatched. The CDR3 has 14 residues. Germline V gives CDR1 MNHEY, CDR2 SMNVEV (reference sequence). The CDR3 here is CASSVTGAYEEQYF. DNA for the CDR3: TGTGCCAGCAGCGTAACAGGGGCGTACGAGGAGCAGTACTTC.

This clone was counted between two and nine times. The gene calls are TRBV27 and TRBJ2-7; D uncertain. This CDR3 has 16 amino acids. The germline V gene encodes CDR1 MNHEY and CDR2 SMNVEV (reference sequence). Trimming removed 5 bases from V and 3 bases from J, with 20 bases in between. The CDR3 is CASSETPIGPYYEQYF. The CDR3 DNA follows: TGTGCCAGCAGTGAAACCCCGATCGGCCCTTACTACGAGCAGTACTTC.

The V call is TRBV10-3, the J call TRBJ2-7; 7 bases line up with TRBD1. CDR1 is ENHRY, CDR2 SYGVKD, per germline. The CDR3 is 12 residues long. With 10 bases clipped from V and 4 bases from J, the junction kept 7 bases outside the gene matches. CDR3 sequence reads: CASTTGEYEQYF. As DNA, the CDR3 is TGTGCCAGTACCACAGGGGAATACGAGCAGTACTTC.

This clone was counted a single time. V is TRBV29-1 and J is TRBJ2-7; no firm D call. The CDR3 is 14 amino acids. V lost 0 bases and J 2 bases, leaving 11 bases between the germline ends. Per the germline V gene, CDR1 is SQVTM and CDR2 is ANQGSEA. This CDR3 is CSVEDPTSPYEQYF. CDR3 coding DNA: TGCAGCGTTGAAGACCCTACATCCCCCTACGAGCAGTACTTC.

This chain links TRBV19 with TRBJ2-7, with TRBD2 matching 7 bases. The CDR3 loop spans 13 amino acids. Germline V gene data show CDR1 as LNHDA and CDR2 as SQIVND (reference sequence). The CDR3: CATSPGGGYEQYF. The CDR3 coding sequence is TGTGCGACCTCGCCCGGGGGAGGGTACGAGCAGTACTTC. The full variable domain, with the rest looked up from reference TRBV19 and TRBJ2-7, is DGGITQSPKYLFRKEGQNVTLSCEQNLNHDAMYWYRQDPGQGLRLIYYSQIVNDFQKGDIAEGYSVSREKKESFPLTVTSAQKNPTAFYLCATSPGGGYEQYFGPGTRLTVT.

The genes are TRBV4-3 and TRBJ2-3; the match to TRBD2 covers 15 bases. The J segment lost 3 bases and the V segment lost 0 bases, leaving 4 bases of the junction unmatched. The CDR3 is 18 amino acids. Germline V gene lookup returns CDR1 LGHNA and CDR2 YSLEER. CDR3 in amino acids: CASSQDWTSGGDTDTQYF. DNA for the CDR3: TGCGCCAGCAGCCAAGATTGGACTAGCGGGGGGGATACAGATACGCAGTATTTT.

The J gene is TRBJ2-1, the V gene TRBV9; weak D call: TRBD1 (6 bases). Germline V gene sequence: CDR1 SGDLS, CDR2 YYNGEE. The CDR3 consists of 16 residues. Trimming stripped 0 bases from V and 5 bases from J, with 15 bases between. CDR3 sequence: CASSVDVGAYDNEQFF. The CDR3 DNA follows: TGTGCCAGCAGCGTAGACGTGGGGGCGTACGACAATGAGCAGTTCTTC.

The chain recombines TRBV7-9 with TRBJ2-7; the D call may be TRBD1 or TRBD2 (5 bases each). The ends were cut back, 3 bases at V and 2 bases at J, with 8 bases in the middle. Germline lookup yields CDR1 SEHNR and CDR2 FQNEAQ (reference sequence). This CDR3 is built from 13 residues. In nucleotides, the CDR3 is TGTGCCAGCAGCTTGAGGGGCCCCTACGAGCAGTACTTC. This sequence encodes CASSLRGPYEQYF.

This clone was observed a handful of times. This chain connects TRBV11-3 to TRBJ2-1, with 11 bases identical to TRBD2. V shed 4 bases and J 2 bases; nucleotides not matched to a gene: 10. The CDR3 spans 18 residues. The V gene's germline CDR1 is SGHNT and CDR2 YENEEA. The CDR3 coding sequence is TGTGCCAGCAGCTCAACGAACCCTAGCGGGGGGACCTACAATGAGCAGTTCTTC. Its protein is CASSSTNPSGGTYNEQFF.

The chain uses TRBV4-2 and TRBJ2-1; 9 nucleotides agree with TRBD2. V dropped 0 bases and J dropped 6; count of bases not matched to a gene: 6. From germline, CDR1 is LGHNA and CDR2 YNFKEQ. This CDR3 contains 16 residues. For the CDR3, the DNA is TGTGCCAGCAGCCAAGACGCCAGCGGGGGGTCCAATGAGCAGTTCTTC. Its translation: CASSQDASGGSNEQFF.

The V call is TRBV7-2, the J call TRBJ2-1, with TRBD1 matching 9 bases. Trimming cost V 1 base and J 8 bases; bases outside gene matches: 9. The CDR3 totals 16 residues. In germline, CDR1 is SGHTA, CDR2 FQGNSA. The CDR3 region is CASSLGTGAPLDEQFF. The CDR3 DNA reads as TGTGCCAGCAGCTTAGGGACAGGGGCCCCTTTGGATGAGCAGTTCTTC.